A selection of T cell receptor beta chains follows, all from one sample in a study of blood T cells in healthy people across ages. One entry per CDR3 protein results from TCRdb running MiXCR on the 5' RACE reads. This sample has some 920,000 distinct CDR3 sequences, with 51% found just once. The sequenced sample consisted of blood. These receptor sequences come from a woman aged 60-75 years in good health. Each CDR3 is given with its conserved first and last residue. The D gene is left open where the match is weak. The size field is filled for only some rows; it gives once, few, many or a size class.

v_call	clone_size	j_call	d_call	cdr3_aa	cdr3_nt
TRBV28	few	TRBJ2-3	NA	CASSRYGLGGGDTQYF	TGTGCCAGCAGTCGATATGGGTTAGGGGGGGGCGATACGCAGTATTTT
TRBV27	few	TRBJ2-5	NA	CASSLPSGTQYF	TGTGCCAGCAGTTTACCCTCCGGGACCCAGTACTTC
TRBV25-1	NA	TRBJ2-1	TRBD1	CASSERGTGSYNEQFF	TGTGCCAGCAGCGAAAGGGGGACAGGCTCCTACAATGAGCAGTTCTTC
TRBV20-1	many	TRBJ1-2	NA	CSVPKTDYGYTF	TGCAGTGTCCCGAAGACCGATTATGGCTACACCTTC
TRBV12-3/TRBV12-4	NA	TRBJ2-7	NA	CASSFEQRSSYEQYF	TGTGCCAGCAGTTTCGAACAGAGAAGCTCCTACGAGCAGTACTTC
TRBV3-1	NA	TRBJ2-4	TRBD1	CASSFGQGLTKNIQYF	TGTGCCAGCAGCTTCGGACAGGGGCTAACCAAAAACATTCAGTACTTC
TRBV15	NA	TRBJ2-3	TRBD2	CATSRDLAEPRDTQYF	TGTGCCACCAGCAGAGACCTAGCGGAGCCGAGGGATACGCAGTATTTT
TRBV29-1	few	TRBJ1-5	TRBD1	CSVGTGESNQPQHF	TGCAGCGTTGGGACAGGTGAAAGCAATCAGCCCCAGCATTTT
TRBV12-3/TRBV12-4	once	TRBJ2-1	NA	CAGRRSNGAYNEQFF	TGTGCCGGCAGGAGGTCCAACGGGGCTTACAATGAGCAGTTCTTC
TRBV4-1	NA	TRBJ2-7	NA	CASSQEGGADLYEQYF	TGCGCCAGCAGCCAAGAAGGTGGGGCAGACCTTTACGAGCAGTACTTC
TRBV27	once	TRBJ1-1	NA	CASSSTGEAFF	TGTGCCAGCAGTTCTACAGGTGAAGCTTTCTTT